The present T cell receptor beta chain was sequenced within a study of a mutant IDH1 vaccine in newly diagnosed glioma. After removal of 5 bases from V and 0 bases from J, the junction contained 11 bases not matched to a gene. CDR3 length: 17 residues. Germline-derived CDR1 and CDR2 are SGHRS and YFSETQ. Time point in this sample: week 11, during vaccination. The study gave 300 ug of mutant IDH1 20-mer peptide per vaccine dose, with topical imiquimod. As to this clone: Its antigen is undetermined.

Sequencing used immunoSEQ multiplex PCR; TCRdb keeps in-frame clones, though not all of them. Altogether fewer than 65,000 clones are present, approximately 80% being singletons, with the ten largest covering around 6.5%. The sample in question was PBMCs, obtained from a glioma patient whose treatment included an IDH1 peptide vaccine. The source is a man in his fifties or sixties with glioma. J is TRBJ2-7 and V is TRBV5-1, with 10 positions matching TRBD2. CDR3 sequence: CASSVYSGTSDSYEQYF. CDR3 bases: TGCGCCAGCAGTGTCTATTCCGGGACTAGCGACTCCTACGAGCAGTACTTC.